This TCR beta chain was found in a study of blood T cells in healthy people across ages (dated by TCRdb to the mid-2010s). Background for the entire study: In model experiments, template switching captured roughly one uniquely barcoded TCR beta cDNA molecule for every two T cells. The donors were divided into four age groups: young (average around 16 years), middle-aged (approximately 41), aged (roughly 66) and long-lived (about 90). To avoid experimental bias, donors of different ages were distributed randomly across sequencing lanes. Using the same blood draw, the study looked at two additional independent replicas of 1 million unique cDNA reads for two donors, one aged 18 to 29 and the other aged 80 or older. Using deep sequencing normalized with unique cDNA molecular identifiers, the study measured how TCR beta repertoire diversity changes with age. Beyond this particular receptor, the publication reports: Because the CMV infection status of the donors was unknown, age-related changes in expanded clonotypes may potentially have been confounded. A strong correlation was found between observed TCR beta diversity and the percentage of naive T cells measured by flow cytometry. Conclusive comparison of naive and antigen-experienced compartments was prevented by the profiling of bulk unsorted PBMCs. Observed TCR beta diversity per million T cells fell roughly linearly with age, and a significant reduction was already apparent by age around 44. Estimates of total diversity from one million sequenced T cells were regarded as lower bounds and underestimates. Compared with the aged group, the long-lived group had more naive CD4+ T cells, fewer expanded clones and increased TCR diversity, a pattern suggesting age selection.

This clonotype was seen only once. Its antigen is currently not known. No base quality information exists; no much larger clone differs at one position. Receptors were amplified or captured by 5' RACE. The data were produced on an Illumina HiSeq 2500. A second roughly 7 to 11 cycle PCR used a sample-barcoded 5' primer and a J-beta primer mix. Each TCR beta cDNA molecule received a unique molecular identifier from a template-switch 5' adaptor carrying 12 random nucleotides. Each sample yielded at least 2.5 million CDR3-containing paired-end reads. First-strand cDNA synthesis was performed from all RNA using the Mint cDNA synthesis kit, with priming by a TRBC-specific oligonucleotide. Following uracil-DNA glycosylase treatment, all cDNA underwent a first 18-cycle PCR with the universal primers M1SS and BC2_uni_R. Per the source publication's procedure: For normalization, 1 million high-quality reads were randomly selected from each sample, with every read carrying a distinct molecular identifier. Reads with shared molecular identifiers were discarded instead of being binned into consensus sequences. CDR3 identification, clonotype clustering and error correction used MiTCR with a Q25 quality threshold and the strictest error-elimination algorithm. A nonparametric unseen species model using Euler transformation provided a lower-bound estimate of total TCR beta diversity. TCRdb trimmed public reads at Q25 via fastp, called clones via MiXCR and kept in-frame beta chains. CDR3 protein duplicates are merged, each entry listing the most common genes and DNA. The V and J calls, along with clone size, are taken from TCRdb and not from the paper's own processing. The sample yields about 1.8 million distinct CDR3 sequences; roughly 49% were counted once. The leading ten clones occupy roughly 2% of the sample.

From cysteine to phenylalanine, the CDR3 is 12 amino acids long. Only CDR3 DNA is held: 36 bases, read in frame from base 1. The germline V gene encodes CDR1 KGHDR and CDR2 SFDVKD. Systemically healthy Caucasian individuals from Russia, around 38 in total and aged roughly 6 to 90 years, were included as donors. Each donor gave about 9.2 milliliters of peripheral blood, drawn into EDTA-treated Vacutainer tubes. PBMCs were isolated by Ficoll-Paque density-gradient centrifugation, with at least 6 million obtained per sample. Trizol reagent was used to extract total RNA from PBMCs, with at least 5 micrograms per sample. The percentages of naive CD45RAhigh/CD27high T cells were determined by flow cytometry on a PBMC aliquot from every donor.

This TCR came from a woman aged 40 to 50 in good health. This chain joins TRBV24-1 to TRBJ2-5, with the D segment identity uncertain. Judging by the DNA end, TRBJ2-7 fits better; the J call may be wrong. Sequences were obtained from blood. In nucleotide form, the sequence is TGTGCCACCAGTGACCGAAGAAGCGAGCAGTACTTC. Translation gives CATSDRRSEQYF.